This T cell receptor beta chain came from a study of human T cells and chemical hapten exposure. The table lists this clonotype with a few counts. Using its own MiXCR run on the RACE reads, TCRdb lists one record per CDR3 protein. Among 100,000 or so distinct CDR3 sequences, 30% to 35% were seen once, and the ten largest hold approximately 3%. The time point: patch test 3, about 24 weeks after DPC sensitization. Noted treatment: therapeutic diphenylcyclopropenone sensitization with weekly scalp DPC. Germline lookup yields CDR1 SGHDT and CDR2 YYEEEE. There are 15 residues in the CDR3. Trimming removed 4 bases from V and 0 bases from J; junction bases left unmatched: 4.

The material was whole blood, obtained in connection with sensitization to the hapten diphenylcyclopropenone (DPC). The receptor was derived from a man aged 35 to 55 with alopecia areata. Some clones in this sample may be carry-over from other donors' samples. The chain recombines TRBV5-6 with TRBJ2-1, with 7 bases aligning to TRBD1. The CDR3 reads CASSDGTASYNEQFF. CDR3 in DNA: TGTGCCAGCAGCGACGGGACAGCCTCCTACAATGAGCAGTTCTTC.